The 6 T cell receptor beta chains given below trace back to one sample, sequenced in a study of T cells expressing NK-cell markers (dated by TCRdb to 2020 to 2022). Library creation used 5' RACE. TCRdb lists the instrument as Illumina HiSeq 2000. Reads reprocessed by TCRdb are summarized as one entry per CDR3 protein sequence, and DNA is absent. The sample's records list approximately 380,000 distinct CDR3 sequences. The top ten clonotypes cover around 5.3% of the sample. The sample comprised blood T cells: a sorted CD56 or NKG2C T cell subset, CD4+ or CD8+ T cells, or bulk PBMC T cells (not recorded which). The receptors were gathered from a man aged 18 to 70 in good health.

This sequence joins TRBV9 and TRBJ2-3. Germline values: CDR1 SGDLS, CDR2 YYNGEE. This CDR3 spans 15 amino acids. The CDR3 reads CASSVFRSGTDTQYF.

CDR3 residues: CASSLARGGYNEQFF. The V gene is TRBV19, the J gene TRBJ2-1; TCRdb calls TRBD1, which cannot be checked without DNA. This CDR3 is 15 amino acids long. The V gene's germline CDR1 is LNHDA and CDR2 SQIVND (reference sequence).

The CDR3 protein is CASSFGSLSSGNTIYF. The chain links TRBV11-2 to TRBJ1-3. This CDR3 has 16 residues. The germline V gene encodes CDR1 SGHAT and CDR2 FQNNGV.

This chain uses TRBV11-2 with TRBJ2-4. This CDR3 region has 14 residues. CDR1 SGHAT and CDR2 FQNNGV come from the germline V gene. CDR3 amino acids: CASSVEITGNIQYF.

J is TRBJ1-5 and V is TRBV6-6; the TCRdb call, TRBD1, lacks DNA for checking. The CDR3 runs 13 residues. Germline V gene sequence: CDR1 MNHNY, CDR2 SVGAGI (reference sequence). The chain's CDR3 is CASSKGVGQPQHF.

CDR3 residues: CSARGVRADGYTF. The chain couples TRBV20-1 to TRBJ1-2; the D call from TCRdb, TRBD1, cannot be confirmed without DNA. The CDR3 is made up of 13 amino acids. Germline V gives CDR1 DFQATT, CDR2 SNEGSKA (reference sequence).